Listed below are T cell receptor beta chains from one sample, sequenced in a study of cytomegalovirus exposure and HLA in healthy donors. The repertoire was sequenced with immunoSEQ multiplex PCR; TCRdb's copy has only in-frame clones and lacks some. Here the sample spans under 150,000 clones, 75% to 85% being singletons. The sequenced sample was PBMCs. These receptors originate from a woman in her fifties or sixties in good health and CMV-seropositive. The CDR3 runs from the conserved cysteine through the conserved F or W. A D gene is named only where the DNA matches it firmly. Some rows mark clone size as missing; the rest say once, few, many or name a class of expanded clone.

DNA,CDR3,J,D,V,size
TGTGCCAGCAGCAAAGCGAGGATGGGGCCCGCCGACTCTGGGGCCAACGTCCTGACTTTC,CASSKARMGPADSGANVLTF,TRBJ2-6,NA,TRBV21-1,NA
TGTGCCAGCAGCCAAGATGTAGGAGAGAGGCATAGGTACTTC,CASSQDVGERHRYF,TRBJ2-7,NA,TRBV4-2,NA
TGTGCCAGCAGTGCTCGGGACACTACCTACGAGCAGTACTTC,CASSARDTTYEQYF,TRBJ2-7,NA,TRBV9,NA
TGCGCCAGCAGCTTGGGGGACAGGTGGAACTATGGCTACACCTTC,CASSLGDRWNYGYTF,TRBJ1-2,TRBD1,TRBV5-1,NA
TGTGCCAGCAGCGTAACCACAGGGACCGAGCAGTACTTC,CASSVTTGTEQYF,TRBJ2-7,NA,TRBV9,NA
TGTGCCAGCAGCCGGACAGGGGCAGAGACCCAGTACTTC,CASSRTGAETQYF,TRBJ2-5,TRBD1,TRBV4-2,NA
TGTGCCAGCAGCCTCGCGAACACCGGGGAGCTGTTTTTT,CASSLANTGELFF,TRBJ2-2,NA,TRBV9,NA
TGCGCCAGCAGGGATGACAGGGGGTTGTACGAGCAGTACTTC,CASRDDRGLYEQYF,TRBJ2-7,TRBD1,TRBV10-1,many
TGTGCCAGCAGCTTGGGCTCCGGCAATGAGCAGTTCTTC,CASSLGSGNEQFF,TRBJ2-1,NA,TRBV5-6,NA
TGTGCCTGGAGTGTACCCTACCCCCTTCCTAGCGGGAGTTGGAATGAGCAGTTCTTC,CAWSVPYPLPSGSWNEQFF,TRBJ2-1,TRBD2,TRBV30,NA
TGTGCCAGCAGTAAGCAGGGTTTCGTAGGGACTGAAGCTTTCTTT,CASSKQGFVGTEAFF,TRBJ1-1,NA,TRBV6-5,NA
TGTGCCAGCAGTGAACTAGGCCAGAGCGCTGAAGCTTTCTTT,CASSELGQSAEAFF,TRBJ1-1,NA,TRBV2,once
TGTGCCAGCAGCTTCGACAGGGGGCGCGATGGCTACACCTTC,CASSFDRGRDGYTF,TRBJ1-2,TRBD1,TRBV5-4,NA
TGCGCCAGCACGCGGGAGTCCTACGAGCAGTACTTC,CASTRESYEQYF,TRBJ2-7,TRBD2,TRBV10-1,once
TGTGCCAGCAGCTTAAGGGTCTCCGCTAGCGGGGTCACAGATACGCAGTATTTT,CASSLRVSASGVTDTQYF,TRBJ2-3,TRBD2,TRBV14,NA
TGTGCCAGCAGGGCACTAGCGGGGGGGCCCTACAATGAGCAGTTCTTC,CASRALAGGPYNEQFF,TRBJ2-1,TRBD2,TRBV2,NA
TGCGCCAGCAGCCAAAGGCAGGGGTACACTGAAGCTTTCTTT,CASSQRQGYTEAFF,TRBJ1-1,NA,TRBV4-3,NA
TGTGCCAGCAGCTGGACAGGGGCAAATCAGCCCCAGCATTTT,CASSWTGANQPQHF,TRBJ1-5,TRBD1,TRBV6-5,few
TGTGCCAGCAGCTTTCTACCTGGACTAGAAGGTCACGGGGAGCTGTTTTTT,CASSFLPGLEGHGELFF,TRBJ2-2,TRBD2,TRBV13,NA
TGTTCCAGCAGCTCCACAGGGGGCGGGACGCAGTATTTT,CSSSSTGGGTQYF,TRBJ2-3,TRBD1,TRBV7-9,few
TGTGCCAGCAGCGCCCGGGACACCGTCTCCTACGAGCAGTACTTC,CASSARDTVSYEQYF,TRBJ2-7,NA,TRBV9,once
TGTGCCAGCAGTTACTCTGGCGGTAATCAGCCCCAGCATTTT,CASSYSGGNQPQHF,TRBJ1-5,NA,TRBV6-6,NA
TGTGCCAGCAGCGGAGGAGGGGCACCTTACACAGATACGCAGTATTTT,CASSGGGAPYTDTQYF,TRBJ2-3,NA,TRBV7-9,NA
TGTGCCAGCAGTGGAAAAGCGGGGGTGGACCAAGAGACCCAGTACTTC,CASSGKAGVDQETQYF,TRBJ2-5,TRBD2,TRBV27,few
TGTGCCTGGAGTGAAGACCAGGGGGAGCAGTTCTTC,CAWSEDQGEQFF,TRBJ2-1,NA,TRBV30,NA
TGTGCCAGCAGCGTAGAAGATAGGGGCAGGGTGACCGGGGAGCTGTTTTTT,CASSVEDRGRVTGELFF,TRBJ2-2,NA,TRBV9,NA
TGTGCCAGTACCTGGACAGGGAGGGACTATGGCTACACCTTC,CASTWTGRDYGYTF,TRBJ1-2,TRBD1,TRBV19,NA
TGTGCCAGCAGCGCACCCGCCGGGACTTCCAACACCGGGGAGCTGTTTTTT,CASSAPAGTSNTGELFF,TRBJ2-2,NA,TRBV9,NA